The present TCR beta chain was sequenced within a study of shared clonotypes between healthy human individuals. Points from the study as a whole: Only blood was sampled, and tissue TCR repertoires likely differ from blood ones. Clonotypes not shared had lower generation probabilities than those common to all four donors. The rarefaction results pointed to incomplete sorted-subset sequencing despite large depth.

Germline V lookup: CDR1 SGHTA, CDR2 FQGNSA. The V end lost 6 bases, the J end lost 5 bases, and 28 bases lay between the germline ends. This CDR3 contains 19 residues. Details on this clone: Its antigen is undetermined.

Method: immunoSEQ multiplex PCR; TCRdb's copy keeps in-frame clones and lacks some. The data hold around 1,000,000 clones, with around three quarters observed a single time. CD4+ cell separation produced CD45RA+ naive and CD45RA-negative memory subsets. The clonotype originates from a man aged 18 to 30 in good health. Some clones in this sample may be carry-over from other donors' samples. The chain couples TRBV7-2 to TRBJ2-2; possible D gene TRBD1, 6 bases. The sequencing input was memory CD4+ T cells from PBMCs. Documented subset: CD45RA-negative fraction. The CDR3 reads CASRNTLTGPGSGTGELFF. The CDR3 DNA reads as TGTGCCAGCAGAAATACTCTTACAGGGCCGGGCTCGGGTACCGGGGAGCTGTTTTTT.